This TCR beta chain originates from a study of control samples from healthy donors and cancer patients (dated by TCRdb to 2018 to 2021). The germline V gene (reference sequence) specifies MNHNY as CDR1 and SVGAGI as CDR2. Germline trimming: 6 bases from V, 5 bases from J; junction bases outside gene matches: 10. The CDR3, from cysteine to phenylalanine, totals 17 residues. Solely the CDR3 DNA is kept, with 51 bases framed from the first base. Regarding this clone: No cognate antigen has been identified for it. Base qualities are not provided; no much larger clone lies one nucleotide away.

Libraries came from the immunoSEQ multiplex PCR assay. The clones in this table, taken by TCRdb from immuneACCESS, are in-frame only. Not every clone is retained; where verified, under half of the shortfall comes from an unresolved V gene, and the cause of the rest is unknown. A total of over 150,000 clones appear in this sample, 94% of them only once. The ten largest account for about 1.5% of the sample. Recombination linked TRBV6-6 to TRBJ2-2; 12 nucleotides in the junction match TRBD2. The sequencing sample was made of blood. The receptor was isolated from a woman aged 18-35 years in good health. The DNA sequence is TGTGCCAGCAGCCGAACTAGCGGGGGGTCCCGAACCGGGGAGCTGTTTTTT. This yields the protein CASSRTSGGSRTGELFF.